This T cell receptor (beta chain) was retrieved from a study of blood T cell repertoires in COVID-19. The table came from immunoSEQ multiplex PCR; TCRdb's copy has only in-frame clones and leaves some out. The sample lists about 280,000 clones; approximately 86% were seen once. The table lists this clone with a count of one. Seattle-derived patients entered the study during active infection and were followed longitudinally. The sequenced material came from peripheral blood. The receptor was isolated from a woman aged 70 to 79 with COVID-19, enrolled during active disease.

The CDR3 is CASSYGHPFDSYEQYF. In DNA form, the CDR3 reads TGTGCCAGCAGCTATGGACACCCATTCGATTCCTACGAGCAGTACTTC. The chain recombines TRBV7-6 with TRBJ2-7; possible D gene TRBD1, 5 bases. Germline lookup yields CDR1 SGHVS and CDR2 FNYEAQ. The CDR3 extends over 16 amino acids. V lost 4 bases, J lost 1 base, and 17 bases lay in between.